This is a list of T cell receptor beta chains from one sample in a study of somatic mutations in cytotoxic T cells in rheumatoid arthritis. Method: immunoSEQ multiplex PCR; TCRdb's copy keeps in-frame clones and lacks some. The top ten hold about 15% of the sample, which has under 20,000 clones, 85% to 90% seen once. Sequencing input: CD8+ T cells sorted from blood. Receptors were obtained from a man aged 40-55 years in good health. Each CDR3 is given with its conserved first and last residue. Fields, in order: V gene, J gene, clone size, D gene, CDR3 protein, CDR3 DNA. A D gene is named only where the DNA matches it firmly. Expanded clones are given a class, and other clones once, few, many or no size at all.

V: TRBV5-1; J: TRBJ2-1; size: NA; D: NA; CDR3: CASSWETGDNEQFF; DNA: TGCGCCAGCAGCTGGGAGACTGGAGACAATGAGCAGTTCTTC
V: TRBV2; J: TRBJ2-7; size: NA; D: NA; CDR3: CASSEFTTLTYEQYF; DNA: TGTGCCAGCAGTGAGTTCACAACCCTTACCTACGAGCAGTACTTC
V: TRBV28; J: TRBJ1-5; size: NA; D: NA; CDR3: CASSPPGGNQPQHF; DNA: TGTGCCAGCAGTCCACCCGGGGGCAATCAGCCCCAGCATTTT
V: TRBV28; J: TRBJ2-3; size: NA; D: NA; CDR3: CASSSSQESTDTQYF; DNA: TGTGCCAGCAGTTCCTCACAGGAGAGCACAGATACGCAGTATTTT
V: TRBV28; J: TRBJ1-4; size: NA; D: TRBD1; CDR3: CASSLRQGKLFF; DNA: TGTGCCAGCAGTCTCAGACAGGGTAAACTGTTTTTT
V: TRBV9; J: TRBJ1-1; size: NA; D: NA; CDR3: CASSVGPGWTEAFF; DNA: TGTGCCAGCAGCGTAGGCCCTGGGTGGACTGAAGCTTTCTTT
V: TRBV4-1; J: TRBJ1-5; size: NA; D: NA; CDR3: CASSRGPAQPQHF; DNA: TGCGCCAGCAGCCGGGGGCCGGCTCAGCCCCAGCATTTT
V: TRBV7-8; J: TRBJ1-6; size: NA; D: NA; CDR3: CASSLVPRTSVKSPLHF; DNA: TGTGCCAGCAGCTTAGTGCCAAGGACGTCCGTTAAATCACCCCTCCACTTT
V: TRBV4-3; J: TRBJ2-1; size: NA; D: NA; CDR3: CASSQWGVVSSYNEQFF; DNA: TGCGCCAGCAGCCAGTGGGGGGTCGTTAGCTCCTACAATGAGCAGTTCTTC
V: TRBV28; J: TRBJ1-3; size: NA; D: TRBD1; CDR3: CASYVGQGYHSGNTIYF; DNA: TGTGCCAGCTATGTAGGACAGGGATACCACTCTGGAAACACCATATATTTT
V: TRBV30; J: TRBJ2-1; size: NA; D: TRBD2; CDR3: CAWSSRRGLAGSNEQFF; DNA: TGTGCCTGGAGTTCACGTAGGGGACTAGCGGGGTCGAATGAGCAGTTCTTC
V: TRBV7-9; J: TRBJ2-7; size: large; D: NA; CDR3: CASSLDDYYEQYF; DNA: TGTGCCAGCAGCTTAGATGACTACTACGAGCAGTACTTC
V: TRBV7-9; J: TRBJ2-2; size: NA; D: NA; CDR3: CASPRLSGELFF; DNA: TGTGCCAGCCCACGTCTTTCCGGGGAGCTGTTTTTT
V: TRBV5-1; J: TRBJ1-1; size: NA; D: TRBD1; CDR3: CASSLGRRTGEDPEAFF; DNA: TGCGCCAGCAGCTTGGGGCGGCGGACAGGGGAGGATCCTGAAGCTTTCTTT
V: TRBV19; J: TRBJ2-7; size: medium-sized; D: TRBD2; CDR3: CASSGTGLAYEQYF; DNA: TGTGCCAGTAGTGGGACGGGACTAGCCTACGAGCAGTACTTC
V: TRBV27; J: TRBJ2-7; size: NA; D: NA; CDR3: CASRTGSYEQYF; DNA: TGTGCCAGCAGAACCGGGAGCTACGAGCAGTACTTC
V: TRBV28; J: TRBJ2-7; size: once; D: NA; CDR3: CASTRPGGTYEQYF; DNA: TGTGCCAGCACCCGCCCCGGGGGCACCTACGAGCAGTACTTC
V: TRBV14; J: TRBJ2-1; size: NA; D: NA; CDR3: CASSQDREFRDEQFF; DNA: TGTGCCAGCAGCCAAGATCGAGAGTTCAGGGATGAGCAGTTCTTC
V: TRBV15; J: TRBJ2-7; size: NA; D: TRBD1; CDR3: CATSNETEQGVSYEQYF; DNA: TGTGCCACCAGCAACGAAACCGAGCAGGGGGTCTCCTACGAGCAGTACTTC